The TCR beta chain under discussion was sequenced for a study of T cells in women clearing cervical HPV infection. Turning to this clone: The CDR3 end is not reached by the read, which stops 3 residues before it; the germline J gene fills it in.

The germline V gene encodes CDR1 MNHNS and CDR2 SASEGT. The V end lost 1 base, the J end lost 5 bases, and 11 bases lay between the germline ends. CDR3 length equals 15 residues. Some clones are missing from TCRdb's copy, which holds only in-frame ones; the method was immunoSEQ multiplex PCR. The sample totals around 31,000 clones. The receptor was isolated from a woman aged 18-70 years with a cervical HPV16 infection that either progressed to CIN3+ or cleared (not recorded which). The chain recombines TRBV6-1 with TRBJ2-2, with D unclear. The sequencing sample was made of blood buffy coat. CDR3 bases read: TGTGCCAGCAGTGAAGGCGGCAGTGAAACCGGGGAG. Amino acid sequence: CASSEGGSETGE. The CDR3, in full, reads CASSEGGSETGELFF.